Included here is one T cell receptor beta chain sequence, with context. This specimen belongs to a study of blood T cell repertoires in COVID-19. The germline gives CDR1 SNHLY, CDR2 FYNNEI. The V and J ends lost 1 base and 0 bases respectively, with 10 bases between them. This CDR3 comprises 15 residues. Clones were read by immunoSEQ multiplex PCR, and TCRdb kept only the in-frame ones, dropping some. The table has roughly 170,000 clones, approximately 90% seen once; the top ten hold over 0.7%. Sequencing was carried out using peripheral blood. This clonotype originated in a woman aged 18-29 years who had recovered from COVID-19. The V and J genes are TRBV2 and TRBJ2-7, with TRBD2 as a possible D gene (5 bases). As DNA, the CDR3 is TGTGCCAGCAGTGAAGGTTTTGGGAGCTCCTACGAGCAGTACTTC. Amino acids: CASSEGFGSSYEQYF.